What follows describes a single T cell receptor (beta chain). Its cognate antigen is unknown. A multiplex PCR was run with 60 Vbeta primers and 13 Jbeta primers. Clones were read by immunoSEQ multiplex PCR, and TCRdb kept only the in-frame ones, dropping some. Its clone listing holds around 100,000 clones. The sample belongs to a study of cytomegalovirus exposure and HLA in healthy donors. Study-level points and caveats: It was shown in a later analysis that HLA-associated TCR beta chains were more clonally expanded than other, equally common chains. As a later analysis revealed, most CMV-associated TCR beta chains appeared HLA-restricted. Most subjects had HLA-A and HLA-B alleles reportedly predicted accurately by TCR beta sequences. There were some V segments, including TRBV6-2 and TRBV6-3, excluded as indistinguishable.

Germline CDR1 and CDR2: MGHRA and YSYEKL. The CDR3 runs to 16 residues. The V end was cut by 1 base, the J end by 3 bases, with 13 bases between. Sequencing used PBMCs. The clonotype originates from a man aged 35 to 55 in good health and CMV-seropositive. J is TRBJ1-5 and V is TRBV4-1; D remains unclear. The CDR3: CASSQAEGAPNQPQHF. The CDR3 bases are TGCGCCAGCAGCCAAGCGGAGGGCGCCCCCAATCAGCCCCAGCATTTT.